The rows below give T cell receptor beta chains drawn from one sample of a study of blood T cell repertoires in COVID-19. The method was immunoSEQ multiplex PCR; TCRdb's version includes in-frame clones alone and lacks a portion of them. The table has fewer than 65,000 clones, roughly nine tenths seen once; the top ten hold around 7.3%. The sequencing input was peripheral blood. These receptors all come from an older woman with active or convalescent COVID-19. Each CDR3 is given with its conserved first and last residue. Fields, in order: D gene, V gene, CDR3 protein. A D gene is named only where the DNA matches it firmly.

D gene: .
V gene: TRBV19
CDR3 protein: CASSIEGWGDQPQHF

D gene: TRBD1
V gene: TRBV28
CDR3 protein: CASRGQGATYEQYF

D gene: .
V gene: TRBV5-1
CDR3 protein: CASSLDSYREQYF

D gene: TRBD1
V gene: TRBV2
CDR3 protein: CASSLQGGQGMRIGELFF

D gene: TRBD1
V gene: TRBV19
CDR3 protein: CASSTGQGKSPLHF

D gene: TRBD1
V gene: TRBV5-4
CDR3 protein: CASSAGTGGRAEAFF

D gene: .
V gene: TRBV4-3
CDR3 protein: CASSQTPGTEAFF

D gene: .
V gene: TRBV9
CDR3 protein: CASSVGRGNTEAFF

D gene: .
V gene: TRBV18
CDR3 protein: CASSPEQWAYEQYF

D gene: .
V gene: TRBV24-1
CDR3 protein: CATSVQSDTQYF

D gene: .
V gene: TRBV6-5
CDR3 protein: CASRQGGNTGELFF

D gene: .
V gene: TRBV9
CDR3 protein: CASSPSMGQYNEQFF

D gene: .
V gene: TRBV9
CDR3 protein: CASSPPGTSEAFF

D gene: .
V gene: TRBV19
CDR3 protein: CASIGGIMNTEAFF

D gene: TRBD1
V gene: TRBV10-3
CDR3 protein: CAIREDRGSYGYTF

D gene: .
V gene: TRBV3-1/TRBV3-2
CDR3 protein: CASSQRAPGTNEKLFF

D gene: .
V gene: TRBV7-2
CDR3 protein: CASSLSAYEQYF

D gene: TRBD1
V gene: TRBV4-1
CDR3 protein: CASSQGWDRGHYGYTF

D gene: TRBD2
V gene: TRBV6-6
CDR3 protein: CASSRSGLAGGNTGELFF

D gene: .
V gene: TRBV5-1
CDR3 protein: CASSWSTTTSGGNTIYF

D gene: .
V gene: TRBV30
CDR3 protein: CAWHRPRYGYTF

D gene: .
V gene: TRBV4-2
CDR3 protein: CASSHGLGGRNIQYF

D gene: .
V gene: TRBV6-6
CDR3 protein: CASRSRDNYEQYF

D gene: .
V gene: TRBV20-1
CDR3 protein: CSASGLASTDTQYF

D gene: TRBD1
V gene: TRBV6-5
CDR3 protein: CASSRGQGPNYEQYF

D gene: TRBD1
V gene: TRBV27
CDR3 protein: CASSLLGTGDGYTF

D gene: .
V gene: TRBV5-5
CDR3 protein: CASSLITSKGSEQFF

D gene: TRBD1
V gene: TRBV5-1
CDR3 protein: CASSSKGGDQPQHF

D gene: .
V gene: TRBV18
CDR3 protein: CASSPGDMLNEKLFF

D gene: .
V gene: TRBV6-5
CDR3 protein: CASPEGYTGNTIYF

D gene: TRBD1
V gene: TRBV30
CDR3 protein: CAWSVGLDRGNQPQHF